A single sample gave rise to the 5 T cell receptor beta chains below, sequenced in a study of blood T cell repertoires in COVID-19. Clones were sequenced by immunoSEQ multiplex PCR, and TCRdb holds only the in-frame ones, with some missing. This sample yields a few hundred thousand clones, of which roughly 89% are seen a single time; under 0.95% belongs to the top ten. Input material: peripheral blood. The receptors originated from a man under 40 with acute or convalescent COVID-19.

The chain joins TRBV11-1 to TRBJ1-1; tentatively, D is TRBD1 (6 bases). Germline lookup yields CDR1 SGHAT and CDR2 FQDESV (reference sequence). The CDR3 loop spans 14 amino acids. With 7 bases removed from V and 5 bases from J, the gap between germline ends came to 17 bases. The CDR3 DNA follows: TGTGCCAGCAAACAGGGTCGGTCGTGGACTGAAGCTTTCTTT. Amino acid sequence: CASKQGRSWTEAFF.

This rearrangement joins TRBV19 to TRBJ2-7; 7 bases agree with TRBD2. The CDR3 is 14 amino acids. The germline CDR1 and CDR2 sequences are LNHDA and SQIVND (reference sequence). V dropped 1 base and J dropped 2; count of bases not matched to a gene: 2. CDR3 in DNA: TGTGCCAGTAGTATAGTGGGGGGGACCTACGAGCAGTACTTC. Its translation: CASSIVGGTYEQYF.

In this sample, this clone turned up a few times. CDR3 DNA sequence: TGTGCCAGCAGTTTAGAGGGAAACAATCAGCCCCAGCATTTT. Translated: CASSLEGNNQPQHF. The rearrangement uses TRBV27 and TRBJ1-5; D uncertain. Trimming removed 2 bases from V and 3 bases from J, with 8 bases in between. Germline V lookup: CDR1 MNHEY, CDR2 SMNVEV (reference sequence). The CDR3 runs 14 residues.

The V gene is TRBV6-6, the J gene TRBJ1-4; 9 nucleotides align to TRBD1. This CDR3 comprises 13 residues. Trimming took 6 bases from V and 8 from J; bases not matched to a gene: 4. In germline, CDR1 is MNHNY, CDR2 SVGAGI (reference sequence). The CDR3 protein is CASRTGGYEKLFF. The CDR3, as DNA: TGTGCCAGCAGGACAGGGGGGTACGAAAAACTGTTTTTT.

The chain couples TRBV5-1 to TRBJ1-4; D remains unclear. The ends were cut back, 1 base at V and 7 bases at J, with 17 bases in the middle. Germline loops: CDR1 SGHRS, CDR2 YFSETQ. The CDR3 runs 16 residues. CDR3 DNA: TGCGCCAGCAGCTTGAATAATGGTGGGCGAAGTGAAAAACTGTTTTTT. Translation: CASSLNNGGRSEKLFF.